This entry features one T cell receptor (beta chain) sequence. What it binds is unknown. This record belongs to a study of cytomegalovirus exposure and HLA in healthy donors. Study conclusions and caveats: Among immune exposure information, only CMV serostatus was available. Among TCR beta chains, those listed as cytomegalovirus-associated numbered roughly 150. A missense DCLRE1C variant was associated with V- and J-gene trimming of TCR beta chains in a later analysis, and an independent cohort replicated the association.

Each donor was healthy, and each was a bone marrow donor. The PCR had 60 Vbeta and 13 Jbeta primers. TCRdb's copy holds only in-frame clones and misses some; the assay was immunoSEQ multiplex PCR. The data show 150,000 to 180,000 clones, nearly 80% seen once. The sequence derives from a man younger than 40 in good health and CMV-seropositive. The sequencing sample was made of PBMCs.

Written as DNA, the CDR3 is TGTGCCAGCAGCCCGGGACTAATCATCTACGAGCAGTACTTC. It is translated as CASSPGLIIYEQYF. The chain is built from TRBV28 and TRBJ2-7; 7 bases fit TRBD2. The ends lost 6 bases at V and 3 bases at J; junction bases unmatched: 8. Germline CDR1 is MDHEN and CDR2 is SYDVKM. There are 14 residues in the CDR3.